The 29 T cell receptor beta chains listed next were all sequenced from one sample in a study of blood T cells in healthy people across ages. The use of a sample-barcoded 5' primer and a J-beta primer mix characterized a second PCR of roughly 7 to 12 cycles. TCRdb analysed the 5' RACE reads with MiXCR anew, one entry per CDR3 protein. The top ten clones hold about 4.1% of a sample with over a million distinct CDR3 sequences, 35% to 45% of them seen once. Sample: blood. These receptors were obtained from a young woman in good health.

This chain uses TRBV29-1 with TRBJ2-1; 9 nucleotides line up with TRBD1. V shed 4 bases and J 9 bases; nucleotides not matched to a gene: 7. Looked up from germline, CDR1 is SQVTM and CDR2 is ANQGSEA. This CDR3 region has 13 residues. This CDR3 reads CSVVPGTGSEQFF. CDR3 in DNA: TGCAGCGTTGTACCCGGGACAGGGAGTGAGCAGTTCTTC.

This sequence joins TRBV12-3 or TRBV12-4 and TRBJ2-2, with unresolved D. The CDR3 covers 13 residues. V was shortened by 3 bases and J by 6 bases, with 8 bases between the two germline ends. CDR3 in DNA: TGTGCCAGCAGTTTTTCCGAGTCCGGGGAGCTGTTTTTT. It specifies CASSFSESGELFF.

The chain carries TRBV3-1 and TRBJ2-1; the match to TRBD2 covers 11 bases. Losses at the gene ends were 7 bases for V and 6 bases for J; bases not matched to a gene: 5. The CDR3 sequence is 14 residues long. The germline V gene has CDR1 LGHDT and CDR2 YNNKEL (reference sequence). CDR3 nucleotides: TGTGCCAGCAAGAGACTAGCGGGGTCCAATGAGCAGTTCTTC. This gives the protein CASKRLAGSNEQFF.

The J gene is TRBJ1-1, the V gene TRBV29-1, with a weak D call TRBD1 (5 bases). This CDR3 comprises 12 residues. The germline CDR1 and CDR2 sequences are SQVTM and ANQGSEA. V gave up 8 bases and J gave up 6 bases, with 16 bases separating them. The CDR3 protein is CSLGTARAEAFF. For the CDR3, the DNA is TGCAGCCTAGGGACCGCCCGCGCTGAAGCTTTCTTT.

The chain carries TRBV6-1 and TRBJ1-5; D call uncertain. Germline-derived CDR1 and CDR2 are MNHNS and SASEGT. V lost 2 bases, J lost 7 bases, and 9 bases lay in between. The CDR3 totals 13 residues. The CDR3 DNA sequence: TGTGCCAGCAGTGAAATCCAGGAACAGCCCCAGCATTTT. Its protein product is CASSEIQEQPQHF.

This clonotype came up a few times. The chain is built from TRBV29-1 and TRBJ1-4; 7 bases align to TRBD1. This CDR3 region has 14 residues. Per the germline V gene, CDR1 is SQVTM and CDR2 is ANQGSEA. With 5 bases clipped from V and 8 bases from J, the junction kept 11 bases outside the gene matches. CDR3 protein: CSVSSTGSGEKLFF. CDR3 bases: TGCAGCGTTTCATCGACAGGGTCGGGAGAAAAACTGTTTTTT.

This clonotype came up a few times. The chain uses TRBV7-2 and TRBJ2-5; D may be TRBD1 (5 bases). Germline CDR1 SGHTA, CDR2 FQGNSA. Trimming left V 3 bases short and J 4 bases short, with 12 bases between. The CDR3 sequence is 14 residues long. The CDR3 sequence is CASSFSRATETQYF. The CDR3 nucleotides are TGTGCCAGCAGCTTTTCCAGGGCAACAGAGACCCAGTACTTC.

The chain is built from TRBV18 and TRBJ2-7; tentative D call: TRBD1 (5 bases). This CDR3 has 15 amino acids. V lost 2 bases, J lost 0 bases, and 11 bases lay in between. CDR1 is KGHSH and CDR2 is LQKENI in the germline V gene. The CDR3 region has the DNA TGTGCCAGCTCACCAAGGGGATTTAGCTCCTACGAGCAGTACTTC. Translation: CASSPRGFSSYEQYF.

V is TRBV3-1 and J is TRBJ2-1; tentative D call: TRBD2 (6 bases). This CDR3 comprises 16 residues. Germline-derived CDR1 and CDR2 are LGHDT and YNNKEL (reference sequence). Deletions cut 4 bases from V and 2 bases from J, with 15 bases between. CDR3 nucleotides: TGTGCCAGCAGCCTACGACTGTCGGGAGCCTACAATGAGCAGTTCTTC. Residues: CASSLRLSGAYNEQFF.

The chain uses TRBV3-1 and TRBJ2-7; 9 positions agree with TRBD2. The DNA end favors TRBJ2-4, so the J call may be wrong. Per germline, CDR1 LGHDT and CDR2 YNNKEL (reference sequence). The CDR3 has 15 residues. CDR3 in amino acids: CASSQLSGSGSIQYF. The CDR3 DNA reads as TGTGCCAGCAGCCAACTTAGCGGGAGTGGCAGCATTCAGTACTTC.

The rearrangement links TRBV28 to TRBJ2-7, with 8 bases that match TRBD2. This CDR3 spans 12 amino acids. J gave up 6 bases and V 11 bases, and 9 bases lay outside the gene matches. CDR1 and CDR2 from the germline V gene are MDHEN and SYDVKM. The CDR3 sequence is CAHNRGGFEQYF. The CDR3 DNA reads as TGTGCCCACAACCGCGGGGGGTTCGAGCAGTACTTC. Complete variable domain (other parts from reference TRBV28 and TRBJ2-7): DVKVTQSSRYLVKRTGEKVFLECVQDMDHENMFWYRQDPGLGLRLIYFSYDVKMKEKGDIPEGYSVSREKKERFSLILESASTNQTSMYLCAHNRGGFEQYFGPGTRLTVT.

The CDR3 here is CASAGSGTEAFF. The CDR3 bases are TGCGCCAGCGCAGGGAGCGGGACTGAAGCTTTCTTT. The chain is built from TRBV4-1 and TRBJ1-1; possibly TRBD1 for D (5 bases). The germline V gene encodes CDR1 MGHRA and CDR2 YSYEKL. The CDR3 covers 12 residues. The germline V and J ends were trimmed by 8 bases and 5 bases, with 12 bases remaining between them.

This sequence joins TRBV12-3 or TRBV12-4 and TRBJ2-7; possible D gene TRBD1, 5 bases. Trimming shortened V by 7 bases and J by 3 bases, and 13 bases separated the two germline ends. The CDR3 contains 13 residues. CDR3 sequence: CASTSLGLYEQYF. The CDR3 DNA follows: TGTGCCAGCACTAGTCTGGGGCTCTACGAGCAGTACTTC.

In this sample, this clonotype turned up a few times. V usage is TRBV29-1 and J usage is TRBJ1-1, with D unresolved. Germline CDR1 is SQVTM and CDR2 is ANQGSEA. The CDR3 loop spans 12 amino acids. V was trimmed by 4 bases and J by 0 bases, leaving 6 bases between them. Here the CDR3 reads CSVASLNTEAFF. The CDR3 DNA is TGCAGCGTTGCCAGCCTGAACACTGAAGCTTTCTTT.

This sequence joins TRBV6-1 and TRBJ1-5, with D perhaps TRBD1 (6 bases). The germline V and J ends were trimmed by 7 bases and 5 bases, with 15 bases remaining between them. CDR1 and CDR2 from the germline V gene are MNHNS and SASEGT. The CDR3 loop spans 14 amino acids. CDR3 in DNA: TGTGCCAGCAACGAGGGGGGCACTTATCAGCCCCAGCATTTT. Its protein product is CASNEGGTYQPQHF.

V is TRBV7-9 and J is TRBJ2-1; D might be TRBD1 (6 bases). Germline V gene lookup returns CDR1 SEHNR and CDR2 FQNEAQ (reference sequence). The CDR3 extends over 14 amino acids. V was cut by 3 bases and J by 6 bases, with 12 bases left in between. The CDR3 protein is CASSFSGECNEQFF. In nucleotides, the CDR3 is TGTGCCAGCAGCTTTTCAGGGGAGTGCAATGAGCAGTTCTTC.

The sample holds a few counts of this clonotype. The chain employs TRBV7-9 and TRBJ2-1; 9 bases agree with TRBD2. V was pared by 6 bases and J by 0 bases, with 18 bases of the junction left unmatched. Germline V gives CDR1 SEHNR, CDR2 FQNEAQ (reference sequence). The CDR3 runs to 20 residues. In DNA, the CDR3 is TGTGCCAGCAGAATCCCCGAGGGAACTAGCGGGTCGAGCTCCTACAATGAGCAGTTCTTC. Amino acids: CASRIPEGTSGSSSYNEQFF.

The chain recombines TRBV28 with TRBJ2-1, with TRBD2 as a possible D gene (5 bases). CDR3 size: 11 residues. The germline V gene encodes CDR1 MDHEN and CDR2 SYDVKM. With 6 bases removed from V and 6 bases from J, the gap between germline ends came to 6 bases. CDR3 sequence (DNA): TGTGCCAGCAGGGAGGCCAATGAGCAGTTCTTC. As protein: CASREANEQFF. The whole variable domain, filled in from reference TRBV28 and TRBJ2-1, reads DVKVTQSSRYLVKRTGEKVFLECVQDMDHENMFWYRQDPGLGLRLIYFSYDVKMKEKGDIPEGYSVSREKKERFSLILESASTNQTSMYLCASREANEQFFGPGTRLTVL.

This clonotype was counted at least ten times. The V call is TRBV12-3 or TRBV12-4, the J call TRBJ2-7; D is unclear. V was clipped by 3 bases and J by 3 bases, with 9 bases between them. There are 13 residues in the CDR3. CDR3 in DNA: TGTGCCAGCAGTTTCGACGTCCTCTACGAGCAGTACTTC. Translation: CASSFDVLYEQYF.

The genes are TRBV4-3 and TRBJ2-7, with D uncertain. This CDR3 contains 14 residues. Trimming removed 3 bases at V and 3 bases at J, with 12 bases between. Germline assignment: CDR1 LGHNA and CDR2 YSLEER. The CDR3: CASSQGSNRYEQYF. The CDR3 nucleotides read TGCGCCAGCAGCCAGGGCAGCAACCGCTACGAGCAGTACTTC.

CDR3 amino acids: CSAPFHTEAFF. The DNA for the CDR3 is TGCAGTGCCCCTTTCCACACTGAAGCTTTCTTT. The chain recombines TRBV20-1 with TRBJ1-1, with no clear D. CDR1 and CDR2 (germline): DFQATT, SNEGSKA (reference sequence). Trimming stripped 6 bases from V and 3 bases from J, with 8 bases between. The CDR3 contains 11 residues.

This clonotype has a handful of counts. The chain has TRBV10-3 and TRBJ2-3; D perhaps matches TRBD1 (5 bases). CDR3 length equals 14 residues. V lost 5 bases and J 4 bases, leaving 13 bases between the germline ends. The germline V gene has CDR1 ENHRY and CDR2 SYGVKD. The CDR3 region has the DNA TGTGCCATCAGTAGGTCCCAGGGCGCAGATACGCAGTATTTT. Protein product: CAISRSQGADTQYF.

This sequence joins TRBV6-1 and TRBJ2-7; 9 bases line up with TRBD2. J gave up 2 bases and V 4 bases, and 3 bases lay outside the gene matches. Germline lookup yields CDR1 MNHNS and CDR2 SASEGT. The length of the CDR3 is 14 residues. The CDR3 sequence is CASSVLAGTYEQYF. In DNA form, the CDR3 reads TGTGCCAGCAGTGTACTAGCGGGTACCTACGAGCAGTACTTC.

The gene calls are TRBV2 and TRBJ2-5; 7 nucleotides align to TRBD1. The CDR3 runs to 12 residues. The V gene's germline CDR1 is SNHLY and CDR2 FYNNEI. J gave up 11 bases and V 7 bases, and 10 bases lay outside the gene matches. This CDR3 reads CASMRTGSEQYF. CDR3 in DNA: TGTGCCAGCATGAGGACAGGCAGTGAGCAGTACTTC.

This clonotype was seen just once. The V gene is TRBV27, the J gene TRBJ2-2; D is uncertain. V lost 0 bases to trimming and J lost 6 bases, with 8 bases between them. The CDR3 totals 14 residues. CDR1 is MNHEY, CDR2 SMNVEV, per germline (reference sequence). Here the CDR3 reads CASSLSPIAGELFF. The CDR3 DNA sequence: TGTGCCAGCAGTTTATCCCCCATAGCCGGGGAGCTGTTTTTT.

V and J are TRBV27 and TRBJ2-3, with D perhaps matching TRBD2 (6 bases). The CDR3 length is 16 residues. Trimming pared 5 bases from V and 7 bases from J, leaving 22 bases between. Germline-derived CDR1 and CDR2 are MNHEY and SMNVEV (reference sequence). This CDR3 is CASSPNPPEGWNTQYF. The CDR3 DNA follows: TGTGCCAGCAGTCCAAACCCGCCGGAGGGGTGGAATACGCAGTATTTT.

This clonotype was counted a few times. This chain links TRBV7-9 with TRBJ2-1; D ambiguous. The CDR3 contains 13 residues. The germline gives CDR1 SEHNR, CDR2 FQNEAQ (reference sequence). Trimming stripped 8 bases from V and 4 bases from J, with 12 bases between. CDR3 residues: CASARTEYNEQFF. CDR3 bases: TGTGCCAGCGCCCGGACGGAATACAATGAGCAGTTCTTC.

The V gene is TRBV2, the J gene TRBJ2-1, with D possibly being TRBD2 (7 bases). The V and J ends lost 6 bases and 9 bases respectively, with 15 bases between them. The CDR3 is 13 residues long. The germline CDR1 and CDR2 sequences are SNHLY and FYNNEI. CDR3 in amino acids: CASSPVGGGEQFF. CDR3 DNA: TGTGCCAGCAGCCCAGTAGGGGGGGGTGAGCAGTTCTTC.

In this sample, this clonotype turned up many times. The V call is TRBV20-1, the J call TRBJ1-5, with 8 bases identical to TRBD1. With V trimmed by 1 base and J by 4 bases, 0 bases remained unmatched. The germline gives CDR1 DFQATT, CDR2 SNEGSKA (reference sequence). The CDR3 sequence is 13 residues long. The DNA of the CDR3 is TGCAGTGCTAGAGGGACAGGGAATCAGCCCCAGCATTTT. Residues: CSARGTGNQPQHF.